The T cell receptor beta chain under discussion was sequenced for a study of T cells after yellow fever vaccination. Study-wide context: SMART-Seq v4 Ultra Low Input prepared libraries from low-cell fractions.

Study-wide results and limits: A minor fraction of clonotypes spanned both CD4 and CD8 compartments. Reappearing after the booster were most of the clones from primary vaccination (roughly 96% CD4, 70% to 90% CD8).

For TCR, cDNA came from 5'RACE template switching, which added a universal primer site and UMIs. TCRdb re-called the 5' RACE reads through MiXCR, storing one row per CDR3 protein. The table shows over 250,000 distinct CDR3 sequences, with roughly 4% occurring only once. As concerns this clonotype: Antigen specificity is unknown.

The CDR3 contains 17 residues. Trimming stripped 1 base from V and 5 bases from J, with 15 bases between. The germline V gene encodes CDR1 SGHVS and CDR2 FQNEAQ. The rearrangement uses TRBV7-8 and TRBJ1-6, with a possible D match to TRBD1 (6 bases). The sequencing here drew on PBMCs, taken 5 days after the yellow fever booster vaccination. The TCR comes from a young man who received the YFV17D yellow fever vaccine. CDR3 DNA: TGTGCCAGCAGCTTAGTCCCCGGGACACTTAATAATTCACCCCTCCACTTT. It yields the protein CASSLVPGTLNNSPLHF.